These 32 T cell receptor beta chains were sequenced from one sample in a study of CD8 T cells in ankylosing spondylitis. One entry per CDR3 protein, called by TCRdb with MiXCR from the 5' RACE reads. This sample has some 150,000 distinct CDR3 sequences, with around 45% found just once. Sequenced input: synovial fluid, either unsorted or a sorted T cell fraction (not recorded which). The receptors here all came from a male donor with ankylosing spondylitis.

This chain connects TRBV2 to TRBJ2-3; D uncertain. Germline assignment: CDR1 SNHLY and CDR2 FYNNEI. The CDR3 has 8 amino acids. The V and J ends lost 10 bases and 14 bases respectively, with 10 bases between them. The CDR3 coding sequence is TGTGCCACCCTATTGGGGTATTTT. This gives the protein CATLLGYF.

This clonotype showed up many times. The V gene is TRBV12-3 or TRBV12-4, the J gene TRBJ2-3, with D perhaps matching TRBD1 (5 bases). The V end lost 5 bases, the J end lost 0 bases, and 12 bases lay between the germline ends. The CDR3 length is 15 residues. CDR3 region: CASSKTVPSTDTQYF. The CDR3 DNA reads as TGTGCCAGCAGTAAGACAGTCCCTAGCACAGATACGCAGTATTTT.

The chain couples TRBV7-8 to TRBJ1-2; D is possibly TRBD1 (5 bases). Germline values: CDR1 SGHVS, CDR2 FQNEAQ. This CDR3 has 16 residues. With 5 bases removed from V and 8 bases from J, the gap between germline ends came to 24 bases. The CDR3 sequence is CASSLETGALLRGYTF. In DNA, the CDR3 is TGTGCCAGCAGCCTAGAGACCGGGGCCCTCTTGAGAGGCTACACCTTC.

This clonotype was found once. The V gene is TRBV20-1, the J gene TRBJ1-5; D possibly corresponds to TRBD1 (5 bases). The germline V gene encodes CDR1 DFQATT and CDR2 SNEGSKA (reference sequence). Trimming took 5 bases from V and 0 from J, leaving 14 bases between them. CDR3 size: 15 residues. The DNA of the CDR3 is TGCAGTGCTCGGGGGAAGGGCTATAGCAATCAGCCCCAGCATTTT. Protein product: CSARGKGYSNQPQHF.

The chain uses TRBV10-3 and TRBJ1-3; 12 bases match TRBD1. Germline loops: CDR1 ENHRY, CDR2 SYGVKD. V dropped 7 bases and J dropped 5; count of bases not matched to a gene: 21. This CDR3 is built from 20 residues. The CDR3: CAITKRRGTGGEGGRNTIYF. The CDR3 DNA reads as TGTGCCATCACCAAGCGGCGGGGGACAGGGGGCGAAGGTGGTAGAAACACCATATATTTT.

This clonotype showed up just a few times. The chain couples TRBV20-1 to TRBJ1-4; the D is unclear. This CDR3 region has 14 residues. Germline CDR1 DFQATT, CDR2 SNEGSKA (reference sequence). V was cut by 3 bases and J by 8 bases, with 16 bases left in between. CDR3: CSASRRPLREKLFF. The DNA of the CDR3 is TGCAGTGCTAGTCGCCGACCACTCCGGGAAAAACTGTTTTTT.

The chain employs TRBV6-1 and TRBJ1-1; TRBD1 might be the D (6 bases). The V gene lost 4 bases and the J gene lost 1 base, with 10 bases spanning the gap. The germline gives CDR1 MNHNS, CDR2 SASEGT. CDR3 length: 14 residues. CDR3 bases: TGTGCCAGCAGTGTGGGGGGGGCGAACACTGAAGCTTTCTTT. Translated: CASSVGGANTEAFF.

Many counts were recorded for this clonotype. The J gene is TRBJ1-2, the V gene TRBV3-1; D is perhaps TRBD1 (5 bases). This CDR3 has 14 amino acids. With 6 bases removed from V and 8 bases from J, the gap between germline ends came to 19 bases. CDR1 is LGHDT and CDR2 is YNNKEL in the germline V gene (reference sequence). The CDR3 sequence is CASSYGTSPGGYTF. The DNA for the CDR3 is TGTGCCAGCAGTTATGGGACCTCCCCGGGGGGCTACACCTTC.

This chain uses TRBV7-9 with TRBJ1-4, with D perhaps matching TRBD1 (5 bases). V was pared by 2 bases and J by 4 bases, with 11 bases between. The CDR3 loop spans 15 amino acids. CDR1 is SEHNR and CDR2 is FQNEAQ in the germline V gene (reference sequence). The CDR3 here is CASSLPTDSNEKLFF. The DNA for the CDR3 is TGTGCCAGCAGCTTACCAACCGACAGTAATGAAAAACTGTTTTTT. The complete variable domain, with remaining parts taken from reference TRBV7-9 and TRBJ1-4, reads DTGVSQNPRHKITKRGQNVTFRCDPISEHNRLYWYRQTLGQGPEFLTYFQNEAQLEKSRLLSDRFSAERPKGSFSTLEIQRTEQGDSAMYLCASSLPTDSNEKLFFGSGTQLSVL.

This clonotype was observed a handful of times. This sequence joins TRBV7-9 and TRBJ2-1; D is perhaps TRBD1 (6 bases). The V end was cut by 5 bases, the J end by 2 bases, with 10 bases between. The CDR3 loop spans 14 amino acids. Germline CDR1 reads SEHNR; CDR2 reads FQNEAQ (reference sequence). CDR3 sequence: CASSEWDTYNEQFF. The CDR3 DNA sequence: TGTGCCAGCAGCGAATGGGACACCTACAATGAGCAGTTCTTC.

The genes are TRBV12-3 or TRBV12-4 and TRBJ1-2, with D unclear. V shed 0 bases and J shed 8 bases, with 10 bases lying between them. CDR3 length: 13 residues. CDR3 amino acids: CASSLALRLGYTF. CDR3 in DNA: TGTGCCAGCAGTTTAGCGCTGAGACTAGGCTACACCTTC.

This rearrangement joins TRBV28 to TRBJ2-7; perhaps TRBD2 as D (5 bases). From germline, CDR1 is MDHEN and CDR2 SYDVKM. The V end was cut by 2 bases, the J end by 5 bases, with 16 bases between. This CDR3 is built from 15 residues. The CDR3 protein is CASSLVGPGVDEQYF. As DNA, the CDR3 is TGTGCCAGCAGTTTAGTCGGCCCCGGGGTGGACGAGCAGTACTTC.

V is TRBV20-1 and J is TRBJ2-2; 10 bases agree with TRBD2. Trimming at V came to 1 base and at J to 6 bases, leaving 8 bases not matched to a gene. The CDR3 runs to 16 residues. The V gene's germline CDR1 is DFQATT and CDR2 SNEGSKA (reference sequence). The CDR3 here is CSARAESGGAPGELFF. In DNA form, the CDR3 reads TGCAGTGCTAGAGCGGAGAGCGGGGGGGCCCCCGGGGAGCTGTTTTTT.

The chain recombines TRBV5-1 with TRBJ1-1, with 7 positions matching TRBD1. This CDR3 comprises 14 residues. CDR1 and CDR2 from the germline V gene are SGHRS and YFSETQ. V lost 0 bases to trimming and J lost 4 bases; unmatched junction nucleotides: 3. The CDR3 protein is CASSLEQGSTEAFF. DNA of the CDR3: TGCGCCAGCAGCTTGGAACAGGGGAGCACTGAAGCTTTCTTT.

This rearrangement joins TRBV19 to TRBJ1-5; possibly TRBD1 for D (6 bases). V lost 3 bases, J lost 4 bases, and 22 bases lay in between. Germline V gene sequence: CDR1 LNHDA, CDR2 SQIVND (reference sequence). This CDR3 region has 18 residues. The CDR3 loop is CASSIWLQGLVWNQPQHF. For the CDR3, the DNA is TGTGCCAGTAGTATTTGGTTACAGGGTTTAGTTTGGAATCAGCCCCAGCATTTT.

The J gene is TRBJ2-7, the V gene TRBV15, with TRBD2 matching over 7 bases. The length of the CDR3 is 16 residues. V shed 3 bases, J shed 0 bases, and the junction held 8 bases outside the gene matches. Germline lookup yields CDR1 LNHNV and CDR2 YYDKDF (reference sequence). The CDR3 loop reads CATSREAGRSSYEQYF. CDR3 in DNA: TGTGCCACCAGCAGGGAAGCGGGGCGTAGCTCCTACGAGCAGTACTTC.

In its sample, this clonotype was seen a few times. The chain carries TRBV7-8 and TRBJ2-7; weak D call: TRBD2 (5 bases). V was pared by 3 bases and J by 5 bases, with 17 bases between. The CDR3 is made up of 15 amino acids. Germline V gene lookup returns CDR1 SGHVS and CDR2 FQNEAQ. CDR3 loop: CASSFGPAVFDEQYF. The CDR3 nucleotides read TGTGCCAGCAGCTTTGGCCCAGCGGTTTTCGACGAGCAGTACTTC.

The J gene is TRBJ1-2, the V gene TRBV4-2; tentative D call: TRBD1 (5 bases). The CDR3 spans 16 residues. In germline, CDR1 is LGHNA, CDR2 YNFKEQ. Between the trimmed V and J ends, which lost 3 bases and 4 bases, there was a span of 18 bases. In nucleotides, the CDR3 is TGTGCCAGCAGCCAGTACCACCCGACAGACCTCTATGGCTACACCTTC. This codes for CASSQYHPTDLYGYTF.

The rearrangement joins TRBV20-1 to TRBJ2-7; a weak D match, TRBD2 (5 bases). V shed 6 bases and J shed 6 bases, with 27 bases lying between them. The CDR3 has 16 amino acids. The germline V gene has CDR1 DFQATT and CDR2 SNEGSKA (reference sequence). CDR3 DNA: TGCAGTGCCGAAAACCTAGCCGGGGTTGCTTACGGCGAGCAGTACTTC. Translation: CSAENLAGVAYGEQYF.

This clonotype was observed at least ten times. The V call is TRBV6-1, the J call TRBJ2-1; no clear D gene. Germline assignment: CDR1 MNHNS and CDR2 SASEGT. Trimming removed 3 bases from V and 5 bases from J, with 11 bases in between. CDR3 length: 14 residues. Here the CDR3 reads CASSEGLGHNEQFF. In DNA form, the CDR3 reads TGTGCCAGCAGTGAGGGTCTGGGCCACAATGAGCAGTTCTTC.

This clonotype was observed a handful of times. The chain uses TRBV12-3 or TRBV12-4 and TRBJ2-2; D perhaps matches TRBD1 (5 bases). V was trimmed by 3 bases and J by 2 bases, leaving 10 bases between them. The CDR3 loop spans 15 amino acids. The CDR3 DNA sequence: TGTGCCAGCAGTTTCTCCAGGGCAAACACCGGGGAGCTGTTTTTT. This sequence encodes CASSFSRANTGELFF.

The CDR3 DNA follows: TGTGCCAGCAGCGCCGGGACAGGGGTAGAGACCCAGTACTTC. Translation gives CASSAGTGVETQYF. The chain uses TRBV28 and TRBJ2-5; TRBD1 agrees at 10 bases. Per germline, CDR1 MDHEN and CDR2 SYDVKM. V trimming: 6 bases; J trimming: 4 bases; junction bases outside the gene matches: 5. The CDR3 spans 14 residues.

The CDR3, as DNA: TGCGCCAGCAGCCACCCGCGGGGGGTGGTCTACAATGAGCAGTTCTTC. Translated, it gives CASSHPRGVVYNEQFF. The rearrangement joins TRBV4-1 to TRBJ2-1; 8 bases align to TRBD2. CDR3 length: 16 amino acids. Unmatched junction bases numbered 7, after V lost 3 bases and J lost 3 bases. Germline V gives CDR1 MGHRA, CDR2 YSYEKL.

The chain is built from TRBV4-2 and TRBJ1-5; no firm D call. This CDR3 has 14 residues. In germline, CDR1 is LGHNA, CDR2 YNFKEQ. V lost 0 bases to trimming and J lost 5 bases, with 8 bases between them. CDR3 in amino acids: CASSQDGWDQPQHF. CDR3 DNA: TGTGCCAGCAGCCAAGATGGGTGGGATCAGCCCCAGCATTTT.

This clonotype was seen only a few times. The chain employs TRBV29-1 and TRBJ2-3, with unresolved D. Trimming took 7 bases from V and 0 from J, leaving 17 bases between them. Per the germline V gene, CDR1 is SQVTM and CDR2 is ANQGSEA. The CDR3 extends over 15 amino acids. The CDR3 protein is CSAPKWTFSTDTQYF. The CDR3 nucleotides are TGCAGCGCTCCGAAATGGACCTTTAGCACAGATACGCAGTATTTT.

The genes are TRBV5-1 and TRBJ1-4; D is unresolved. The CDR3 runs 15 residues. Deletions cut 4 bases from V and 8 bases from J, with 18 bases between. Germline V CDR1 and CDR2: SGHRS, YFSETQ. The CDR3: CASSRPGPLPEKLFF. As DNA, the CDR3 is TGCGCCAGCAGCCGCCCCGGACCGCTACCCGAAAAACTGTTTTTT.

This clonotype was seen more than once but under ten times. The chain carries TRBV2 and TRBJ1-1; D unresolved. Germline-derived CDR1 and CDR2 are SNHLY and FYNNEI. Between the trimmed V and J ends, which lost 6 bases and 2 bases, there was a span of 7 bases. CDR3 size: 12 residues. CDR3 sequence: CASRLGNTEAFF. CDR3 DNA sequence: TGTGCCAGCAGATTGGGAAACACTGAAGCTTTCTTT.

This clonotype showed up just a few times. V is TRBV10-2 and J is TRBJ2-1; 12 bases are shared with TRBD2. CDR3 size: 20 residues. The V and J ends lost 7 bases and 0 bases, in that order; junction bases with no gene match: 16. The V gene's germline CDR1 is WSHSY and CDR2 SAAADI. The CDR3 region is CASILSPGLAGRGSYNEQFF. The DNA of the CDR3 is TGCGCCAGCATTCTGAGCCCCGGACTAGCGGGAAGGGGCTCCTACAATGAGCAGTTCTTC.

This clonotype was seen more than once but under ten times. The chain has TRBV3-1 and TRBJ2-2, with TRBD2 as a possible D gene (6 bases). Germline loops: CDR1 LGHDT, CDR2 YNNKEL (reference sequence). This CDR3 contains 14 residues. Trimming cost V 1 base and J 3 bases, with 6 bases left between them. CDR3: CASSQGGDTGELFF. The CDR3 DNA follows: TGTGCCAGCAGCCAAGGGGGGGACACCGGGGAGCTGTTTTTT. Variable domain in full (rest from reference TRBV3-1 and TRBJ2-2): DTAVSQTPKYLVTQMGNDKSIKCEQNLGHDTMYWYKQDSKKFLKIMFSYNNKELIINETVPNRFSPKSPDKAHLNLHINSLELGDSAVYFCASSQGGDTGELFFGEGSRLTVL.

The DNA for the CDR3 is TGTGCCAGCAGGGACAGGGTAATGAACACCGGGGAGCTGTTTTTT. Protein: CASRDRVMNTGELFF. The chain couples TRBV2 to TRBJ2-2; 8 bases fit TRBD1. The germline CDR1 and CDR2 sequences are SNHLY and FYNNEI. V was clipped by 6 bases and J by 1 base; unmatched bases: 4. This CDR3 is built from 15 residues.

This clonotype has a handful of counts. This chain connects TRBV6-1 to TRBJ2-1, with D unclear. V dropped 7 bases and J dropped 3 bases, with 13 bases sitting between them. CDR3 size: 14 residues. The V gene's germline CDR1 is MNHNS and CDR2 SASEGT. The DNA of the CDR3 is TGTGCCAGCACCGCAGACGGCAGCTACAATGAGCAGTTCTTC. Its translation: CASTADGSYNEQFF.

This chain joins TRBV6-2 or TRBV6-3 and TRBJ2-3; D is uncertain. Germline loops: CDR1 MNHEY, CDR2 SVGEGT. This CDR3 comprises 14 residues. V lost 6 bases, J lost 4 bases, and 14 bases lay in between. CDR3 loop: CASSTRLEADTQYF. The CDR3 DNA reads TGTGCCAGCAGCACAAGACTTGAGGCAGATACGCAGTATTTT.